These T cell receptor beta chains were read from a single sample in a study of blood T cell repertoires in COVID-19. Profiled with immunoSEQ multiplex PCR; TCRdb holds only in-frame clones, not every one. The table records 280,000 or so clones, less than 85% of them present only once. The sequencing sample was made of PBMCs or T cells enriched from blood (not recorded which). The receptors stem from a woman in her fifties or sixties who had recovered from COVID-19. Both conserved end residues are part of each CDR3. The order of the fields is CDR3 protein, V gene, J gene.

cdr3_aa: CSVRQDAYEQYF; v_call: TRBV29-1; j_call: TRBJ2-7
cdr3_aa: CASSLAGSGYTF; v_call: TRBV7-2; j_call: TRBJ1-2
cdr3_aa: CASSPRGPGQGRRSNQPQHF; v_call: TRBV7-8; j_call: TRBJ1-5
cdr3_aa: CASSFRNYGYTF; v_call: TRBV12-3/TRBV12-4; j_call: TRBJ1-2
cdr3_aa: CSGLGQGGMNTEAFF; v_call: TRBV29-1; j_call: TRBJ1-1
cdr3_aa: CASSLSYRGGYTF; v_call: TRBV27; j_call: TRBJ1-2
cdr3_aa: CASSLRNTIYF; v_call: TRBV7-9; j_call: TRBJ1-3
cdr3_aa: CASSSTSPETQYF; v_call: TRBV28; j_call: TRBJ2-5
cdr3_aa: CASSPGTGRNEKLFF; v_call: TRBV5-1; j_call: TRBJ1-4
cdr3_aa: CASSNLAGVGANVLTF; v_call: TRBV19; j_call: TRBJ2-6
cdr3_aa: CASSFIRGLVTEAFF; v_call: TRBV5-1; j_call: TRBJ1-1
cdr3_aa: CASRRDRGSGNEQFF; v_call: TRBV5-4; j_call: TRBJ2-1
cdr3_aa: CASSSKLGLAEKETQYF; v_call: TRBV6-2/TRBV6-3; j_call: TRBJ2-5
cdr3_aa: CASSRDWNTEAFF; v_call: TRBV6-4; j_call: TRBJ1-1
cdr3_aa: CASRLTGGNTEAFF; v_call: TRBV19; j_call: TRBJ1-1
cdr3_aa: CASSPGDTQYF; v_call: TRBV5-1; j_call: TRBJ2-3
cdr3_aa: CATSAGGGPNEQFF; v_call: TRBV24-1; j_call: TRBJ2-1
cdr3_aa: CASSRSPGLAGPSYEQYF; v_call: TRBV4-2; j_call: TRBJ2-7
cdr3_aa: CASSLVGLGGEQFF; v_call: TRBV5-4; j_call: TRBJ2-1
cdr3_aa: CASSGLQDTQYF; v_call: TRBV6-5; j_call: TRBJ2-3
cdr3_aa: CASSLRQGAYEQYF; v_call: TRBV5-1; j_call: TRBJ2-7